This T cell receptor (beta chain) was retrieved from a study of cytomegalovirus exposure and HLA in healthy donors (dated by TCRdb to about 2017). Study-level background: An earlier analysis of several hundred of the donors reported 250 to 350 Gb of sequence data and 117 million unique TCR beta sequences from about 179 million T cells. Both class I and class II loci were covered by HLA typing, at four-digit resolution. The number of typed donors differed by locus: roughly 629-640 for A, B, C, DRB1 and DQB1; some 500 for DQA1; fewer than 610 for DPA1; and about 470 for DPB1. Genome-wide SNP genotypes for about 65% of the roughly 670 donors were used in a later genetic analysis, which treated that subset as a discovery cohort. An earlier analysis of several hundred of the donors used high-throughput TCR beta sequencing to judge whether each TCR beta V gene segment behaved as functional or pseudogenic. Donor age, sex, ethnicity and CMV serostatus were collected together with the repertoire data. Of the roughly 400 genotyped donors, 65% to 90% were placed in the genetic ancestry cluster associated with self-reported Caucasian donors. To study patterns of TCR occurrence, a later analysis re-analyzed previously published TCR beta repertoires from 600 to 750 donors and added high-resolution HLA genotyping. In addition to the first cohort of 666 subjects, a separate validation cohort of around 110 different subjects was used. Across some 400 genotyped donors of the cohort, an average of roughly 250,000 unique TCR beta nucleotide sequences per donor were sequenced, and 15% to 20% of those sequences were non-productive. The study aimed to test whether signatures of past pathogen exposure could be identified by cataloging public T cell receptors. Rather than using new phenotypic data, the later analysis identified candidate immune exposures from TCR beta sequences and from how often those sequences occurred across donors. Every repertoire in the discovery cohort had been generated on one and the same sequencing platform. The study used immunosequencing to profile the T cell repertoires of several hundred subjects and linked those repertoires to cytomegalovirus serostatus. Five DR-DQ haplotypes were treated as single units for association and clustering because of strong linkage in the cohort. To predict cytomegalovirus infection status, the study brought together high-throughput TCR immunosequencing, statistical association of individual TCRs with disease status, and machine learning. About 280 gigabases of sequencing data and 70 million to 95 million unique TCR sequences made up an early release that covered several hundred HLA-typed donors.

Via the germline V gene (reference sequence), CDR1 is LNHDA and CDR2 SQIVND. The CDR3, cysteine through phenylalanine, is 15 amino acids long. Just the 45-base CDR3 DNA is kept, in frame starting at base 1. After removal of 2 bases from V and 2 bases from J, the junction retains 3 bases not matched to a gene. The library was generated by the immunoSEQ multiplex PCR assay. For the multiplex PCR, a mixture combining 60 forward primers for TCR Vbeta segments and 13 reverse primers for TCR Jbeta segments was used. A multiplex PCR assay on genomic DNA amplified the CDR3 region of rearranged TCR beta genes. Amplified TCR beta libraries were sequenced as 87-base-pair reads on the Illumina HiSeq System. In the original analysis: Across the 600 to 700 repertoires, a later analysis counted about 81 million unique TCR beta chains, 9.5 million to 13 million of which were shared by at least two donors. Raw reads were error-corrected and collapsed into unique sequences by a nearest-neighbor algorithm in which closely related sequences were merged to remove PCR and sequencing errors. CDR3 sequences were aligned to IMGT reference sequences to assign V, D and J gene segments. For a sequence to be retained, a match of at least six nucleotides to both a V gene segment and a J gene segment was required. A rearrangement counted as productive if the CDR3 had no stop codons and remained in frame with V and J, and every other rearrangement counted as non-productive. CDR3 was defined by IMGT convention, running from the second conserved V-encoded cysteine to the conserved J-encoded phenylalanine. In an earlier analysis of 587 of the donors, sequences lacking an unambiguous match to a single V gene segment were excluded. In an earlier analysis of 587 of the donors, V segments were called functional above 56.7% productive rearrangements and were called segregating when the between-donor standard deviation exceeded 5%. A statistical classification framework was built to diagnose cytomegalovirus status from the catalog of TCR beta chain sequences. V and J gene assignment, in a later analysis, came from comparing TCR nucleotide sequences with IMGT/GENE-DB human TR gene sequences. Using the TCRdist pipeline, a later analysis assigned CDR3 sequences along with most-parsimonious VDJ recombination scenarios. In a later analysis, each TCR beta chain was defined by its CDR3 amino acid sequence together with its V-gene family, and reads lacking a unique V-gene family were excluded. In a later analysis, around 600 highly shared, low-generation-probability nucleotide sequences were removed to address suspected cross-contamination and a sequencing artifact. In a later analysis, a clonal expansion index was calculated for each public chain from normalized within-repertoire ranks of inferred template counts. In a later analysis, generation probabilities were computed using a VDJ recombination model fitted to out-of-frame rearrangements, and the results were checked against IGoR. In a later analysis, TCR-TCR, TCR-HLA and TCR-CMV co-occurrence was scored with hypergeometric tests, and a repertoire-size bias correction was applied to TCR pairs. To estimate false discovery rates, a later analysis permuted the HLA or CMV assignments 20 times. In a later analysis, co-occurring TCRs were grouped with DBSCAN, and TCRdist sequence similarity was added when clustering was performed within HLA-allele-positive subsets. For co-occurrence clustering, repertoires with fewer than 30,000 or more than 120,000 public chains were excluded, along with about five repertoires with anomalous nucleotide sharing. Sourced from immuneACCESS, this table was stored by TCRdb with only in-frame sequences that have V and J called. A share of the clones is absent; for the studies checked, an unresolved V gene accounts for under half, and the remainder has no known explanation. V and J calls and clone size come straight from that table; D and trimming were deduced from the DNA. For this sample there are some 60,000 clones; roughly four fifths appear just once. The top ten hold approximately 1.5% of the sample.

On this clone itself: Its antigen remains undetermined. Per-nucleotide qualities are absent, and no much larger clonotype sits a single base away.

General findings and caveats noted by the study authors: Broadly in line with IMGT annotations, most TCR beta V segments showed up in productive rearrangements about 87% or about 30% of the time in an earlier analysis of 450 to 750 of the donors. HLA typing was unavailable for some donors at each locus, so association tests used only the typed subset. The classifier was reported to diagnose cytomegalovirus status with high specificity and sensitivity in both the original cohort and the validation cohort. The 87-base-pair reads could not distinguish some IMGT-functional V segments, including TRBV6-2 and TRBV6-3, so those segments were excluded. In vitro tests confirmed that three of the cytomegalovirus-associated TCR beta chains recognize cytomegalovirus antigens. Presence/absence analyses assumed roughly uniform sequencing depth across donors, an assumption that may not hold. Immune exposure information for the cohort was limited to CMV serostatus. V-gene and J-gene trimming of TCR beta chains was associated with a missense DCLRE1C variant in a later genetic analysis, and the association was replicated in an independent cohort. A further reported finding was that TCR beta sequences accurately predicted the HLA-A and HLA-B alleles for most subjects in the first cohort. In a later analysis, the rate of TCR association differed among HLA loci, with DRB1 alleles having the most associated TCRs and HLA-C alleles having the fewest. This cohort had only TCR beta chains sequenced, and the lack of alpha or paired-chain data limited which features could be detected. The authors suggested that the approach could potentially be extended to other disease states and immunological phenotypes. A total of 150 to 200 TCR beta chains were listed by the study as associated with cytomegalovirus. In a later analysis, most CMV-associated TCR beta chains were found to appear HLA-restricted, with HLA associations seemingly driven largely by CMV exposure. Roughly 17 rarely observed V segments, including chromosome 9 orphons, were excluded from the earlier analysis of just under 600 of the donors because counts were too low. In a later analysis, several top co-occurrence clusters were reported to appear linked to parvovirus B19, influenza, CMV and Epstein-Barr virus. A cluster of highly shared sequence variants was judged likely to represent a technical artifact of the sequencing pipeline. Linkage disequilibrium might explain the correlated functional status among segregating V segments, but an unknown experimental factor could not be excluded. Across donors, most TCR sequences were observed very rarely, whereas some public TCRs were present in many individuals. In a later genetic analysis, fewer N-insertions in productive TCRs were reported among donors in an Asian-associated ancestry cluster than the roughly 700-donor mean. At a false discovery rate of 0.05, a later analysis linked approximately 18,000 TCR beta sequences to specific HLA alleles. Strong co-occurrence of HLA alleles, especially DR and DQ, made assigning TCR associations to individual alleles difficult. A later analysis found that HLA-associated TCR beta chains were more clonally expanded and had lower generation probabilities than equally common non-associated chains.

In total, about 650 healthy bone marrow donors made up the cohort. At the time of sampling, all cohort members were nominally healthy, though unrecorded immune exposures were likely present. The donor was CMV seronegative and belonged to the group of 352 seronegative cohort members. A peripheral blood sample was collected from each donor, and TCR beta sequencing was performed on peripheral blood mononuclear cells. The Qiagen DNeasy Blood Extraction Kit was used to extract genomic DNA from the blood cell samples. The TCR originated in a man in his forties in good health and CMV-seronegative. The chain is made from TRBV19 and TRBJ2-7, and 10 bases in between align with TRBD1. The specimen was PBMCs. The DNA is as follows: TGTGCCAGTAGTATAAGCGGACAGGGGGCCTACGAGCAGTACTTC. Translated, it gives CASSISGQGAYEQYF.